The T cell receptor beta chain described here comes from a study of blood T cell repertoires in COVID-19. Study background: PBMCs, B-cell-depleted T cells, or T cells were the source of the cDNA or gDNA that made up the material.

Germline CDR1 is KGHDR and CDR2 is SFDVKD. V lost 3 bases to trimming and J lost 10 bases, with 8 bases between them. The CDR3 totals 11 residues. The protocol was immunoSEQ multiplex PCR, while the TCRdb copy is restricted to in-frame clones and leaves out a portion. The sample includes over 200,000 clones, 84% seen only once; the top ten take 2% to 2.5%. The chain carries TRBV24-1 and TRBJ1-1; weak D call: TRBD1 (6 bases). Sequenced: peripheral blood. The sequence derives from a man in his forties who had recovered from COVID-19. For the CDR3, the DNA is TGTGCCACCAGTGATGGGACAAGAGCTTTCTTT. Translating gives CATSDGTRAFF.